This entry lists 28 T cell receptor beta chains sequenced from one sample in a study of vaccination and CD4 T cells after COVID-19. Antigen specificity for these receptors is unknown. The Oncomine TCR Beta short-read assay sequenced DNA from cultured CD4+ T cells. TCRdb used MiXCR to reprocess the PCR reads, holding one entry per CDR3 protein. The sample has about 7,000 distinct CDR3 sequences, over 25% seen once; the top ten hold more than 8%. Treatment given: roughly 11-day PBMC culture with coronavirus spike peptide pools or control peptides (ViraFEST assay). Specimen: CD4+ T cells from blood, cultured in vitro, collected after SARS-CoV-2 vaccination. The origin of the receptors is a human donor who had recovered from COVID-19.

This chain joins TRBV28 and TRBJ2-2; D is possibly TRBD1 or TRBD2 (6 bases each). Trimming pared 3 bases from V and 5 bases from J, leaving 10 bases between. The CDR3 loop spans 14 amino acids. The germline V gene has CDR1 MDHEN and CDR2 SYDVKM. The CDR3 loop is CASSLGGQTGELFF. CDR3 sequence (DNA): TGTGCCAGCAGTTTGGGGGGACAAACCGGGGAGCTGTTTTTT.

The gene calls are TRBV20-1 and TRBJ2-1; TRBD2 agrees at 10 bases. The CDR3 loop spans 16 amino acids. Germline trimming cut 2 bases from V and 3 bases from J; bases unmatched to any gene: 7. Per germline, CDR1 DFQATT and CDR2 SNEGSKA (reference sequence). CDR3 in DNA: TGCAGTGCTAGATCTTCTAGCGGGAGTCTCTACAATGAGCAGTTCTTC. Protein: CSARSSSGSLYNEQFF.

This clonotype was seen a handful of times. The CDR3: CASRDPGTNYGYTF. The CDR3 DNA reads TGTGCCAGTAGAGATCCGGGAACTAACTATGGCTACACCTTC. This rearrangement joins TRBV19 to TRBJ1-2; D is uncertain. The V gene lost 6 bases and the J gene lost 0 bases, with 11 bases spanning the gap. The CDR3 is 14 amino acids. Germline loops: CDR1 LNHDA, CDR2 SQIVND (reference sequence).

Only one count was recorded for this clonotype. The genes are TRBV6-2 or TRBV6-3 and TRBJ1-1; 10 bases match TRBD1. The V segment lost 10 bases and the J segment 7 bases; nucleotides outside the gene matches: 6. This CDR3 region has 12 residues. Germline CDR1 and CDR2: MNHEY and SVGEGT. For the CDR3, the DNA is TGTGCCATCGACAGGGGGCGAGGTGAAGCTTTCTTT. Protein sequence: CAIDRGRGEAFF.

The rearrangement joins TRBV19 to TRBJ2-7, with D unresolved. The CDR3 spans 15 residues. CDR1 is LNHDA, CDR2 SQIVND, per germline (reference sequence). V was clipped by 7 bases and J by 0 bases, with 16 bases between them. DNA of the CDR3: TGTGCCAGTAAAATGAACGGGCTAAGCTCCTACGAGCAGTACTTC. Its translation: CASKMNGLSSYEQYF.

This clonotype was found a few times. The chain uses TRBV20-1 and TRBJ2-4; 9 bases map to TRBD2. The CDR3 has 13 amino acids. The V gene's germline CDR1 is DFQATT and CDR2 SNEGSKA (reference sequence). V lost 4 bases to trimming and J lost 3 bases; unmatched junction nucleotides: 1. The CDR3 nucleotides are TGCAGTGCTACGACTAGCGGCAAAAACATTCAGTACTTC. It is translated as CSATTSGKNIQYF.

The chain couples TRBV7-3 to TRBJ1-5, with a possible D match to TRBD1 (5 bases). The germline V gene has CDR1 SGHTA and CDR2 FQGTGA. Trimming took off 5 bases at V and 6 bases at J, with 14 bases between the two ends. This CDR3 is 14 amino acids long. CDR3 DNA: TGTGCCAGCAGCGCGGGAGGGGCAGGTCAGCCCCAGCATTTT. Amino acids: CASSAGGAGQPQHF.

The CDR3 spells CASSSPGHNEQFF. DNA of the CDR3: TGTGCCAGCAGTTCGCCGGGACACAATGAGCAGTTCTTC. J is TRBJ2-1 and V is TRBV12-3 or TRBV12-4; D might be TRBD1 or TRBD2, each matching 5 bases. The CDR3 runs 13 residues. V was shortened by 4 bases and J by 5 bases, with 9 bases between the two germline ends.

The chain has TRBV20-1 and TRBJ2-7; D gene ambiguous. The CDR3 loop spans 11 amino acids. Germline V gene lookup returns CDR1 DFQATT and CDR2 SNEGSKA (reference sequence). The CDR3 sequence: CRGTRGYEQYF. The CDR3 region has the DNA TGCAGGGGCACTCGTGGGTACGAGCAGTACTTC.

The chain recombines TRBV7-8 with TRBJ1-3, with TRBD1 matching over 10 bases. The CDR3 has 14 amino acids. Germline V gives CDR1 SGHVS, CDR2 FQNEAQ. The V and J ends lost 5 bases and 8 bases, in that order; junction bases with no gene match: 6. The CDR3 DNA reads as TGTGCCAGCAGCCCCCGGACAGGGGGGGACACCATATATTTT. Translated, it gives CASSPRTGGDTIYF.

The V and J genes are TRBV18 and TRBJ2-7; TRBD1 matches 11 bases. Looked up from germline, CDR1 is KGHSH and CDR2 is LQKENI. The CDR3 covers 15 residues. V lost 5 bases, J lost 3 bases, and 6 bases stayed unmatched. The CDR3 here is CASSFTGTGGYEQYF. The CDR3 region has the DNA TGTGCCAGCTCATTCACCGGGACAGGGGGCTACGAGCAGTACTTC.

Judged by abundance, this clonotype is medium-sized. The chain joins TRBV28 to TRBJ2-5; unclear D gene. Germline CDR1 reads MDHEN; CDR2 reads SYDVKM. Trimming cost V 4 bases and J 2 bases, with 8 bases left between them. CDR3 length equals 13 residues. The CDR3 DNA sequence: TGTGCCAGCAGTTGGATAGGGCAAGAGACCCAGTACTTC. Residues: CASSWIGQETQYF.

The chain employs TRBV7-2 and TRBJ1-1, with D hard to call. This CDR3 region has 13 residues. Trimming cost V 5 bases and J 1 base, with 8 bases left between them. Germline CDR1 is SGHTA and CDR2 is FQGNSA. The CDR3 protein is CASSRGPNTEAFF. CDR3 sequence (DNA): TGTGCCAGCAGCCGTGGGCCGAACACTGAAGCTTTCTTT.

Sample share makes this clonotype medium-sized (0.01 to 0.1%). This chain's CDR3 is CSASFRGRGFF. Written as DNA, the CDR3 is TGCAGTGCTAGTTTCCGGGGACGCGGCTTCTTC. The gene calls are TRBV20-1 and TRBJ2-1; D is tentatively TRBD1 or TRBD2 (5 bases each). CDR1 DFQATT and CDR2 SNEGSKA come from the germline V gene (reference sequence). Trimming stripped 3 bases from V and 16 bases from J, with 16 bases between. CDR3 size: 11 residues.

This clonotype rates as medium-sized (0.01 to 0.1%). The rearrangement links TRBV11-2 to TRBJ1-1; D not resolved. Trimming left V 2 bases short and J 9 bases short, with 10 bases between. Germline lookup yields CDR1 SGHAT and CDR2 FQNNGV. The CDR3 consists of 12 residues. The CDR3 sequence is CASSLSVGKAFF. Here the CDR3 DNA reads TGTGCCAGCAGCTTAAGTGTGGGTAAAGCTTTCTTT. Combining the CDR3 with reference TRBV11-2 and TRBJ1-1 gives the whole variable domain EAGVAQSPRYKIIEKRQSVAFWCNPISGHATLYWYQQILGQGPKLLIQFQNNGVVDDSQLPKDRFSAERLKGVDSTLKIQPAKLEDSAVYLCASSLSVGKAFFGQGTRLTVV.

The rearrangement joins TRBV19 to TRBJ1-5, with no clear D. Germline-derived CDR1 and CDR2 are LNHDA and SQIVND (reference sequence). The CDR3 is made up of 16 amino acids. Trimming stripped 3 bases from V and 0 bases from J, with 12 bases between. The CDR3 protein is CASSIRDYYSNQPQHF. In DNA form, the CDR3 reads TGTGCCAGTAGTATTCGAGACTATTATAGCAATCAGCCCCAGCATTTT. The variable domain in full, completed from reference TRBV19 and TRBJ1-5, reads DGGITQSPKYLFRKEGQNVTLSCEQNLNHDAMYWYRQDPGQGLRLIYYSQIVNDFQKGDIAEGYSVSREKKESFPLTVTSAQKNPTAFYLCASSIRDYYSNQPQHFGDGTRLSIL.

The chain has TRBV4-1 and TRBJ2-5; 14 bases agree with TRBD2. The CDR3 is 19 residues long. The V segment lost 2 bases and the J segment 2 bases; nucleotides outside the gene matches: 10. From germline, CDR1 is MGHRA and CDR2 YSYEKL. CDR3 nucleotides: TGCGCCAGCAGCCAACCCGCGAGGACTAGCGGGAGGCCACAAGAGACCCAGTACTTC. Its translation: CASSQPARTSGRPQETQYF.

This clonotype was found a few times. The chain employs TRBV6-4 and TRBJ2-7, with 8 bases aligning to TRBD1. Germline CDR1 reads MRHNA; CDR2 reads SNTAGT. The CDR3 is 15 residues long. V lost 6 bases, J lost 4 bases, and 11 bases stayed unmatched. The CDR3 DNA follows: TGTGCCAGCAGGACAGGGGACAAGTCCTATTACGAGCAGTACTTC. Protein product: CASRTGDKSYYEQYF.

This clonotype is labeled medium-sized (0.01 to 0.1%). The V gene is TRBV4-2, the J gene TRBJ2-5; D is undetermined. Per germline, CDR1 LGHNA and CDR2 YNFKEQ. Trimming removed 6 bases from V and 5 bases from J, with 16 bases in between. The CDR3 runs to 14 residues. CDR3 in DNA: TGTGCCAGCAGTCTGGACCACTCGAGCGAGACCCAGTACTTC. Protein: CASSLDHSSETQYF.

This clonotype appeared a few times. J is TRBJ2-7 and V is TRBV28, with no clear D. Trimming took 4 bases from V and 3 from J, leaving 16 bases between them. The germline gives CDR1 MDHEN, CDR2 SYDVKM. There are 15 residues in the CDR3. The chain's CDR3 is CASSSTTRTVYEQYF. In DNA form, the CDR3 reads TGTGCCAGCAGTTCAACCACCCGGACGGTCTACGAGCAGTACTTC. Full variable domain (rest looked up from reference TRBV28 and TRBJ2-7): DVKVTQSSRYLVKRTGEKVFLECVQDMDHENMFWYRQDPGLGLRLIYFSYDVKMKEKGDIPEGYSVSREKKERFSLILESASTNQTSMYLCASSSTTRTVYEQYFGPGTRLTVT.

By share of the sample, this clonotype is medium-sized (0.01 to 0.1%). The chain recombines TRBV28 with TRBJ1-1, with a weak D call TRBD1 (5 bases). The germline V gene encodes CDR1 MDHEN and CDR2 SYDVKM. There are 14 residues in the CDR3. V was cut by 8 bases and J by 4 bases, with 17 bases left in between. The CDR3 DNA reads TGTGCCAGCCGCAGACAGCTTACAGTCACTGAAGCTTTCTTT. Translation gives CASRRQLTVTEAFF.

J is TRBJ1-6 and V is TRBV7-8; D is ambiguous. The CDR3 is made up of 20 amino acids. Germline V gives CDR1 SGHVS, CDR2 FQNEAQ. Deletions cut 0 bases from V and 9 bases from J, with 27 bases between. The CDR3 reads CASSLAFSTNAAGKSSPLHF. In DNA, the CDR3 is TGTGCCAGCAGCTTAGCTTTTTCTACCAACGCGGCCGGGAAAAGTTCACCCCTCCACTTT.

The sample holds a few counts of this clonotype. The chain carries TRBV7-9 and TRBJ2-2; D remains unclear. V shed 5 bases and J shed 0 bases, with 1 base lying between them. The germline V gene encodes CDR1 SEHNR and CDR2 FQNEAQ (reference sequence). The CDR3 consists of 12 residues. The CDR3 DNA reads as TGTGCCAGCAGCACGAACACCGGGGAGCTGTTTTTT. It yields the protein CASSTNTGELFF.

This clonotype is judged medium-sized. This chain uses TRBV7-2 with TRBJ2-7; 11 bases agree with TRBD2. The CDR3 runs to 16 residues. Germline V gene lookup returns CDR1 SGHTA and CDR2 FQGNSA. The trim removed 1 base at V and 7 bases at J, leaving 9 bases unmatched. For the CDR3, the DNA is TGTGCCAGCAGCTTAGGATACCGGCGACTAGCGGGAGAGCAGTACTTC. It specifies CASSLGYRRLAGEQYF.

This chain uses TRBV11-1 with TRBJ2-7; 10 bases align to TRBD1. With V trimmed by 5 bases and J by 5 bases, 9 bases remained unmatched. CDR1 and CDR2 (germline): SGHAT, FQDESV (reference sequence). This CDR3 contains 15 residues. The CDR3 DNA sequence: TGTGCCAGCAGCCCCGCCGGGACAGGGGTCCACGAGCAGTACTTC. Encoded protein: CASSPAGTGVHEQYF.

The chain couples TRBV27 to TRBJ1-5, with 10 bases lining up with TRBD1. Per germline, CDR1 MNHEY and CDR2 SMNVEV (reference sequence). The CDR3 runs to 18 residues. V was clipped by 5 bases and J by 10 bases; unmatched bases: 20. CDR3 region: CASSLTGTGVLRHEPQHF. CDR3 bases: TGTGCCAGCAGTCTAACCGGGACAGGGGTTTTGCGACACGAACCCCAGCATTTT.

This sequence joins TRBV7-9 and TRBJ2-6; D is uncertain. The CDR3 is 16 amino acids. Germline CDR1 is SEHNR and CDR2 is FQNEAQ (reference sequence). V gave up 5 bases and J gave up 0 bases, with 11 bases separating them. The CDR3 reads CASSPQRSSGANVLTF. In nucleotides, the CDR3 is TGTGCCAGCAGCCCCCAGAGGAGCTCTGGGGCCAACGTCCTGACTTTC.

The chain couples TRBV4-3 to TRBJ2-7, with 11 nucleotides matching TRBD2. The germline V gene has CDR1 LGHNA and CDR2 YSLEER. The ends lost 0 bases at V and 6 bases at J; junction bases unmatched: 7. This CDR3 comprises 16 residues. CDR3 sequence: CASSQDPGTSGTEQYF. The DNA for the CDR3 is TGCGCCAGCAGCCAAGACCCCGGGACTAGCGGAACCGAGCAGTACTTC.